Below, 5 T cell receptor beta chains from the same sample are listed, as sequenced in a study of cytomegalovirus exposure and HLA in healthy donors. The PCR had 60 Vbeta and 13 Jbeta primers. TCRdb's copy holds only in-frame clones and misses some; the assay was immunoSEQ multiplex PCR. This table has about 85,000 clones, approximately 65% appearing once. What was sequenced was PBMCs. These receptors all stem from a man aged 25-45 years in good health and CMV-seronegative.

The chain links TRBV5-1 to TRBJ1-1; TRBD1 is a possible D gene (6 bases). The CDR3 is 14 amino acids. The germline CDR1 and CDR2 sequences are SGHRS and YFSETQ. V lost 5 bases, J lost 3 bases, and 14 bases lay in between. The CDR3, as DNA: TGCGCCAGCAGACAGGGTGAGTTTGACACTGAAGCTTTCTTT. As protein: CASRQGEFDTEAFF.

This chain links TRBV27 with TRBJ2-1; 13 nucleotides align to TRBD2. There are 16 residues in the CDR3. Germline lookup yields CDR1 MNHEY and CDR2 SMNVEV (reference sequence). V shed 7 bases and J 4 bases; nucleotides not matched to a gene: 7. CDR3 region: CASTRTSGGLYNEQFF. In DNA form, the CDR3 reads TGTGCCAGCACAAGGACTAGCGGGGGACTATACAATGAGCAGTTCTTC.

The rearrangement links TRBV27 to TRBJ1-5; 7 nucleotides line up with TRBD1. The CDR3 totals 15 residues. Germline-derived CDR1 and CDR2 are MNHEY and SMNVEV (reference sequence). V shed 6 bases, J shed 2 bases, and the junction held 7 bases outside the gene matches. CDR3 in DNA: TGTGCCAGCAGCTTCAGGGGGTTGGGCAATCAGCCCCAGCATTTT. Amino acid sequence: CASSFRGLGNQPQHF.

A single count supports this clone. V and J are TRBV7-9 and TRBJ2-3; weak D call: TRBD2 (5 bases). V lost 5 bases and J 9 bases, leaving 21 bases between the germline ends. Germline V gene lookup returns CDR1 SEHNR and CDR2 FQNEAQ (reference sequence). CDR3 length: 15 amino acids. As DNA, the CDR3 is TGTGCCAGCAGCACCGCGCGGGCCCCCACCGGAACGCAGTATTTT. The encoded protein is CASSTARAPTGTQYF.

The chain carries TRBV7-9 and TRBJ1-1; possible D gene TRBD1, 5 bases. The CDR3 runs 13 residues. V lost 5 bases and J lost 6, with 13 bases in between. Germline lookup yields CDR1 SEHNR and CDR2 FQNEAQ (reference sequence). CDR3 amino acids: CASSAGGRAEAFF. The CDR3, as DNA: TGTGCCAGCAGCGCCGGGGGACGAGCTGAAGCTTTCTTT. The variable domain in full, completed from reference TRBV7-9 and TRBJ1-1, reads DTGVSQNPRHKITKRGQNVTFRCDPISEHNRLYWYRQTLGQGPEFLTYFQNEAQLEKSRLLSDRFSAERPKGSFSTLEIQRTEQGDSAMYLCASSAGGRAEAFFGQGTRLTVV.